Shown below are 5 T cell receptor beta chains from a single sample sequenced in a study of T cells in localized non-small cell lung cancer. TCRdb's copy holds only in-frame clones and misses some; the assay was immunoSEQ multiplex PCR. The table has over 45,000 clones, 60% to 85% seen once. This specimen consisted of peripheral blood, obtained before any cancer treatment. The receptors originated from a man aged 35 to 69 with stage I squamous cell lung carcinoma.

This rearrangement joins TRBV28 to TRBJ2-3, with D maybe TRBD2 (5 bases). Trimming shortened V by 6 bases and J by 4 bases, and 8 bases separated the two germline ends. CDR1 MDHEN and CDR2 SYDVKM come from the germline V gene. The CDR3 runs to 12 residues. The chain's CDR3 is CASSLASDTQYF. CDR3 coding DNA: TGTGCCAGCAGCTTAGCGTCAGATACGCAGTATTTT.

This clone has only one observation. This chain uses TRBV30 with TRBJ2-7; D perhaps matches TRBD1 (6 bases). The CDR3 length is 13 residues. Trimming took off 2 bases at V and 8 bases at J, with 16 bases between the two ends. CDR1 is GTSNPN and CDR2 is SVGIG in the germline V gene (reference sequence). The CDR3 coding sequence is TGTGCCTGGAGTAGAGGACAGCCCTATCAGCAGTACTTC. Translating it yields CAWSRGQPYQQYF.

The chain links TRBV29-1 to TRBJ2-1; D is unresolved. The CDR3 covers 17 residues. Trimming took 0 bases from V and 2 from J, leaving 17 bases between them. The germline V gene has CDR1 SQVTM and CDR2 ANQGSEA. CDR3 protein: CSVEDIAARRPYNEQFF. As DNA, the CDR3 is TGCAGCGTTGAAGATATCGCAGCACGCCGTCCCTACAATGAGCAGTTCTTC.

V and J are TRBV2 and TRBJ2-3; 9 bases map to TRBD1. CDR3 length: 18 residues. Germline-derived CDR1 and CDR2 are SNHLY and FYNNEI. With V trimmed by 3 bases and J by 2 bases, 12 bases remained unmatched. The CDR3 protein is CASSEIVYRGRPTDTQYF. CDR3 in DNA: TGTGCCAGCAGTGAGATAGTATACAGGGGGCGACCCACAGATACGCAGTATTTT.

The V call is TRBV6-5, the J call TRBJ2-7; weak D call: TRBD2 (6 bases). CDR1 and CDR2 (germline): MNHEY, SVGAGI. V lost 7 bases and J lost 3, with 13 bases in between. This CDR3 has 13 residues. CDR3 loop: CASTRTEGYEQYF. CDR3 coding DNA: TGTGCCAGCACCAGGACGGAGGGCTACGAGCAGTACTTC.